This is a list of T cell receptor beta chains from one sample in a study of T cell repertoires in cytomegalovirus infection. Each CDR3 protein is one row after TCRdb ran MiXCR on the reads. The sample carries around 34,000 distinct CDR3 sequences, about 48% recorded once. No antigen has been assigned to these receptors. This material consisted of CD8+ T cells from cultured PBMCs, taken from culture after CMV antigen stimulation. The receptors shown here come from a human donor in good health (CMV status not recorded). Some clones in this sample may be carry-over from other donors' samples. CDR3s include the opening cysteine and the closing phenylalanine or tryptophan.

J | length | V | CDR3
TRBJ2-7 | 12 | TRBV6-1 | CASKVSSYEQYF
TRBJ2-2 | 14 | TRBV7-3 | CASSFGPNTGELFF
TRBJ2-7 | 13 | TRBV7-3 | CASSPRDGYEQYF
TRBJ2-7 | 15 | TRBV7-2 | CASSSSRHSSYEQYF
TRBJ2-3 | 15 | TRBV6-2/TRBV6-3 | CASSGTVGSTDTQYF
TRBJ2-1 | 14 | TRBV24-1 | CATSDSGFYNEQFF
TRBJ2-3 | 16 | TRBV28 | CASSPLQGTGADTQYF
TRBJ1-2 | 15 | TRBV7-8 | CASSLQGRLNYGYTF
TRBJ2-1 | 16 | TRBV4-2 | CASSPKAGGPNNEQFF
TRBJ2-1 | 16 | TRBV7-3 | CASSLDRSSSYNEQFF
TRBJ1-2 | 15 | TRBV10-3 | CAISELGDRYYGYTF
TRBJ2-7 | 14 | TRBV5-1 | CASTGGQGLDEQYF
TRBJ1-2 | 12 | TRBV6-6 | CASTRQGEGYTF
TRBJ2-3 | 15 | TRBV2 | CASSEGRVNTDTQYF
TRBJ2-1 | 14 | TRBV27 | CASSSSGGAGEQFF
TRBJ1-1 | 13 | TRBV11-3 | CASSHQAGTEAFF
TRBJ2-2 | 17 | TRBV24-1 | CATSDPLSGGDTGELFF
TRBJ2-1 | 12 | TRBV24-1 | CATRSSDNEQFF